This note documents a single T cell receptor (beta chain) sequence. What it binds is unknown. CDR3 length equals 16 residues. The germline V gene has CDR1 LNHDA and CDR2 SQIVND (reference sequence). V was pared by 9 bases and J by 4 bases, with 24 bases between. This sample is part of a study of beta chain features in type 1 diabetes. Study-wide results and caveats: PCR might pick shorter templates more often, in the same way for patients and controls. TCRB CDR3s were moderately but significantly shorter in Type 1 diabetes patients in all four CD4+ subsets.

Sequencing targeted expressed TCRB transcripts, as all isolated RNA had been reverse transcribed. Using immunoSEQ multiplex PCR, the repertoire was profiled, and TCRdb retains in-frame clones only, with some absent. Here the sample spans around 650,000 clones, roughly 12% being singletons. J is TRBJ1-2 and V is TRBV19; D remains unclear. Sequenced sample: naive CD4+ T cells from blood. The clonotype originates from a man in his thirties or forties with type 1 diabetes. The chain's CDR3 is CASNDLFPIGSYGYTF. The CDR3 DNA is TGTGCCAGCAACGACCTCTTCCCGATTGGCTCCTATGGCTACACCTTC. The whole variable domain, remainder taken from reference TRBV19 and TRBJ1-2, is DGGITQSPKYLFRKEGQNVTLSCEQNLNHDAMYWYRQDPGQGLRLIYYSQIVNDFQKGDIAEGYSVSREKKESFPLTVTSAQKNPTAFYLCASNDLFPIGSYGYTFGSGTRLTVV.